This paragraph covers one T cell receptor beta chain sequence. This sample stems from a study of neoadjuvant anti-PD-1 for oral cavity cancer. V was trimmed by 3 bases and J by 0 bases, leaving 11 bases between them. The CDR3 runs to 15 residues. CDR1 and CDR2 from the germline V gene are SGHAT and FQDESV (reference sequence). TCRdb keeps only in-frame clones here, not all; method: immunoSEQ multiplex PCR. Among over 15,000 clones listed, over 65% were seen once. J is TRBJ2-5 and V is TRBV11-1, with D uncertain. This specimen was PBMCs, taken before nivolumab (anti-PD-1) treatment. The sequence came from a person between 35 and 79 years old with oral cavity squamous cell carcinoma. The CDR3 is CASSLSDMYQETQYF. CDR3 sequence (DNA): TGTGCCAGCAGCTTGTCAGACATGTACCAAGAGACCCAGTACTTC.